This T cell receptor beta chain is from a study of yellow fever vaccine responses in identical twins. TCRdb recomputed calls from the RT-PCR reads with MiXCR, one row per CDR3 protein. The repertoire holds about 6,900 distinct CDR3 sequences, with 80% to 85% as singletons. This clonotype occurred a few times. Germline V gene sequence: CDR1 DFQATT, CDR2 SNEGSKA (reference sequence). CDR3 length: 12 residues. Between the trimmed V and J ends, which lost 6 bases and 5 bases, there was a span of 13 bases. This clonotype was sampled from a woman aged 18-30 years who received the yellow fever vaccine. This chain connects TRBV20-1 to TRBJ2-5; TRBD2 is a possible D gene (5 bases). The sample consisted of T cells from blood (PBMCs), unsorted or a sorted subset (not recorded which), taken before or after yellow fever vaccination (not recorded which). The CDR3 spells CSARPGGETQYF. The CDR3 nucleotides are TGCAGTGCCCGACCTGGAGGCGAGACCCAGTACTTC.